What follows are 24 T cell receptor beta chains derived from one specimen sequenced in a study of response to subunit inactivated influenza vaccine. TCRdb itself ran the RT-PCR reads through MiXCR, one entry per CDR3 protein. Of more than 250,000 distinct CDR3 sequences listed, around a fifth are singletons. The sample was PBMCs from blood, taken less than 22 months after vaccination. Receptors originate from a man aged 50-75 years who received an inactivated influenza vaccine.

This clonotype was detected only a few times. V usage is TRBV7-2 and J usage is TRBJ1-6, with 8 bases identical to TRBD1. This CDR3 is 15 amino acids long. The V gene end was trimmed by 5 bases and the J gene end by 10 bases; junction bases not matched to a gene: 10. Per germline, CDR1 SGHTA and CDR2 FQGNSA. CDR3 in DNA: TGTGCCAGCAGCACCGGGACAGGCCATAGGTCACCCCTCCACTTT. Its protein is CASSTGTGHRSPLHF.

V usage is TRBV12-3 or TRBV12-4 and J usage is TRBJ1-3, with D maybe TRBD1 (5 bases). The CDR3 contains 15 residues. With 6 bases removed from V and 1 base from J, the gap between germline ends came to 13 bases. CDR3 loop: CASRFPGGSGNTIYF. CDR3 bases: TGTGCCAGCAGATTCCCCGGGGGATCTGGAAACACCATATATTTT.

The chain carries TRBV12-3 or TRBV12-4 and TRBJ1-2, with 7 positions matching TRBD1. The V and J ends lost 7 bases and 0 bases, in that order; junction bases with no gene match: 5. This CDR3 contains 14 residues. Here the CDR3 reads CASNRQGANYGYTF. The CDR3 region has the DNA TGTGCCAGCAACCGACAGGGCGCTAACTATGGCTACACCTTC.

This clonotype was recorded a few times. The J gene is TRBJ2-3, the V gene TRBV20-1, with D possibly being TRBD2 (5 bases). This CDR3 has 12 amino acids. Trimming took off 5 bases at V and 6 bases at J, with 12 bases between the two ends. From germline, CDR1 is DFQATT and CDR2 SNEGSKA (reference sequence). CDR3 protein: CSAPAGRDTQYF. CDR3 coding DNA: TGCAGTGCTCCGGCGGGCAGGGATACGCAGTATTTT.

The rearrangement links TRBV19 to TRBJ2-5; 8 bases are a match to TRBD1. Trimming removed 5 bases from V and 1 base from J; junction bases left unmatched: 6. Germline V gives CDR1 LNHDA, CDR2 SQIVND (reference sequence). The CDR3 covers 15 residues. DNA of the CDR3: TGTGCCAGTAGTCTCTACGGACAGGGCCAAGAGACCCAGTACTTC. This codes for CASSLYGQGQETQYF.

The chain is built from TRBV4-1 and TRBJ1-5, with 10 bases that match TRBD1. CDR3 length: 15 amino acids. From germline, CDR1 is MGHRA and CDR2 YSYEKL. The V gene end was trimmed by 1 base and the J gene end by 9 bases; junction bases not matched to a gene: 6. CDR3 loop: CASSQGQGALGPQHF. The CDR3 DNA follows: TGCGCCAGCAGCCAAGGACAGGGGGCCCTCGGGCCCCAGCATTTT.

This clonotype was seen only a few times. The V gene is TRBV5-1, the J gene TRBJ1-2, with D possibly being TRBD1 (5 bases). The CDR3 runs to 14 residues. The V and J ends lost 1 base and 4 bases respectively, with 11 bases between them. The V gene's germline CDR1 is SGHRS and CDR2 YFSETQ. The CDR3 DNA reads TGCGCCAGCAGCTTGACGACAGCCGTCTATGGCTACACCTTC. Amino acid sequence: CASSLTTAVYGYTF.

The chain employs TRBV6-1 and TRBJ2-1; the D gene is possibly TRBD1 (5 bases). CDR3 length: 13 amino acids. Germline V lookup: CDR1 MNHNS, CDR2 SASEGT. Trimming removed 3 bases at V and 7 bases at J, with 10 bases between. CDR3 DNA: TGTGCCAGCAGTGACCCCAGGGTAAATGAGCAGTTCTTC. This encodes CASSDPRVNEQFF.

The chain combines TRBV9 with TRBJ2-2; the D call may be TRBD1 or TRBD2 (5 bases each). The CDR3 length is 15 residues. Germline V lookup: CDR1 SGDLS, CDR2 YYNGEE. V was shortened by 0 bases and J by 4 bases, with 10 bases between the two germline ends. CDR3 nucleotides: TGTGCCAGCAGCGTAGATGGGGGTTCCACCGGGGAGCTGTTTTTT. Translated: CASSVDGGSTGELFF.

The chain uses TRBV28 and TRBJ1-2; 7 bases align to TRBD1. This CDR3 has 14 residues. The germline gives CDR1 MDHEN, CDR2 SYDVKM. V was pared by 5 bases and J by 8 bases, with 11 bases of the junction left unmatched. CDR3 DNA sequence: TGTGCCAGCAGTGCCCCCGGGACAGATAACGGCTACACCTTC. This sequence encodes CASSAPGTDNGYTF.

The chain has TRBV11-1 and TRBJ2-3; D remains ambiguous. Germline V lookup: CDR1 SGHAT, CDR2 FQDESV (reference sequence). The V end lost 4 bases, the J end lost 4 bases, and 9 bases lay between the germline ends. This CDR3 comprises 13 residues. The CDR3 nucleotides are TGTGCCAGCAGCTCAATCACGGCAGATACGCAGTATTTT. The encoded protein is CASSSITADTQYF. Complete variable domain (other parts from reference TRBV11-1 and TRBJ2-3): EAEVAQSPRYKITEKSQAVAFWCDPISGHATLYWYRQILGQGPELLVQFQDESVVDDSQLPKDRFSAERLKGVDSTLKIQPAELGDSAMYLCASSSITADTQYFGPGTRLTVL.

This rearrangement joins TRBV10-2 to TRBJ1-2, with a weak D call TRBD1 (6 bases). CDR3 length: 14 residues. The germline CDR1 and CDR2 sequences are WSHSY and SAAADI. V shed 3 bases and J shed 4 bases, with 12 bases lying between them. This CDR3 is CASSDGGAIYGYTF. Written as DNA, the CDR3 is TGCGCCAGCAGTGACGGGGGCGCGATCTATGGCTACACCTTC.

This clonotype was picked up a small number of times. CDR3 coding DNA: TGTGCCAGCAGCGGGGGGGAACGTTCACCCCTCCACTTT. Its protein is CASSGGERSPLHF. The V gene is TRBV9, the J gene TRBJ1-6, with D tentatively TRBD1 (5 bases). CDR3 length equals 13 residues. In germline, CDR1 is SGDLS, CDR2 YYNGEE. Between the trimmed V and J ends, which lost 3 bases and 9 bases, there was a span of 10 bases. The full variable domain, in which reference TRBV9 and TRBJ1-6 provide the parts outside the CDR3, is DSGVTQTPKHLITATGQRVTLRCSPRSGDLSVYWYQQSLDQGLQFLIQYYNGEERAKGNILERFSAQQFPDLHSELNLSSLELGDSALYFCASSGGERSPLHFGNGTRLTVT.

V gene TRBV5-1 combines with J gene TRBJ2-2; 11 positions agree with TRBD1. The CDR3 totals 19 residues. Germline V lookup: CDR1 SGHRS, CDR2 YFSETQ. V lost 3 bases and J lost 4; bases outside the gene matches: 14. As DNA, the CDR3 is TGCGCCAGCAGCTCCCCCCCTCCGGACAGGGGGCGAGTCACCGGGGAGCTGTTTTTT. Amino acids: CASSSPPPDRGRVTGELFF.

This clonotype occurred a few times. The chain combines TRBV12-3 or TRBV12-4 with TRBJ1-6; tentative D call: TRBD1 (6 bases). Trimming left V 1 base short and J 9 bases short, with 10 bases between. The CDR3 covers 14 residues. The CDR3 DNA reads TGTGCCAGCAGTTTAGAACAGGGAGGTTCACCCCTCCACTTT. Amino acids: CASSLEQGGSPLHF.

The chain combines TRBV30 with TRBJ1-2; 10 bases are a match to TRBD1. Trimming removed 3 bases from V and 4 bases from J; junction bases left unmatched: 8. CDR1 and CDR2 (germline): GTSNPN, SVGIG (reference sequence). The CDR3 spans 15 residues. The CDR3 coding sequence is TGTGCCTGGAGGAGACCGGGACAGGGGATCTATGGCTACACCTTC. It specifies CAWRRPGQGIYGYTF.

The CDR3 bases are TGTGCCAGCAGCCAATGGGGGACAGGGGCTCTTGGCTATGGCTACACCTTC. Translating it yields CASSQWGTGALGYGYTF. The chain recombines TRBV4-2 with TRBJ1-2; 10 positions agree with TRBD1. Germline trimming cut 2 bases from V and 4 bases from J; bases unmatched to any gene: 10. Per germline, CDR1 LGHNA and CDR2 YNFKEQ. The CDR3 totals 17 residues.

The chain is built from TRBV4-3 and TRBJ2-2, with D unresolved. V gave up 1 base and J gave up 3 bases, with 9 bases separating them. This CDR3 is 15 amino acids long. Germline CDR1 is LGHNA and CDR2 is YSLEER. The DNA of the CDR3 is TGCGCCAGCAGCCAAGGGCTAGGGTACACCGGGGAGCTGTTTTTT. Translating gives CASSQGLGYTGELFF.

This clonotype has just a few counts. The V call is TRBV12-3 or TRBV12-4, the J call TRBJ1-2; 8 bases agree with TRBD1. This CDR3 is 14 amino acids long. V lost 7 bases to trimming and J lost 1 base; unmatched junction nucleotides: 5. The CDR3 loop reads CASTLTGGNYGYTF. DNA for the CDR3: TGTGCCAGCACCTTAACAGGGGGTAACTATGGCTACACCTTC.

The chain links TRBV4-3 to TRBJ2-2, with 7 bases aligning to TRBD1. The germline V gene encodes CDR1 LGHNA and CDR2 YSLEER. V was clipped by 0 bases and J by 6 bases; unmatched bases: 4. The CDR3 spans 15 residues. This CDR3 reads CASSQDQGVPGELFF. Written as DNA, the CDR3 is TGCGCCAGCAGCCAAGATCAGGGGGTCCCCGGGGAGCTGTTTTTT.

The chain carries TRBV5-6 and TRBJ2-7; TRBD1 aligns across 9 bases. The trim removed 0 bases at V and 6 bases at J, leaving 4 bases unmatched. CDR3 length: 14 residues. Germline V CDR1 and CDR2: SGHDT, YYEEEE. The CDR3 spells CASSLVDRGSEQYF. DNA of the CDR3: TGTGCCAGCAGCTTGGTGGACAGGGGTTCCGAGCAGTACTTC.

The table lists this clonotype with a few counts. This chain connects TRBV27 to TRBJ1-5; D ambiguous. Trimming removed 5 bases from V and 3 bases from J, with 11 bases in between. There are 14 residues in the CDR3. Germline V CDR1 and CDR2: MNHEY, SMNVEV (reference sequence). The CDR3 region has the DNA TGTGCCAGCAGTCCCCGCCGCGCCAATCAGCCCCAGCATTTT. The encoded protein is CASSPRRANQPQHF.

The sample holds a few counts of this clonotype. The chain carries TRBV4-3 and TRBJ2-2; D perhaps matches TRBD2 (6 bases). The CDR3 loop spans 16 amino acids. Germline CDR1 and CDR2: LGHNA and YSLEER. V was trimmed by 0 bases and J by 1 base, leaving 9 bases between them. The CDR3 DNA sequence: TGCGCCAGCAGCCAAGATGGGAGGATGAACACCGGGGAGCTGTTTTTT. This translates into CASSQDGRMNTGELFF.

CDR3 DNA sequence: TGTGCCAGCTCACCAGGCAGGATGAATGAGCAGTTCTTC. Its protein is CASSPGRMNEQFF. This chain joins TRBV18 and TRBJ2-1; D is undetermined. The CDR3 extends over 13 amino acids. Germline lookup yields CDR1 KGHSH and CDR2 LQKENI. Trimming shortened V by 2 bases and J by 7 bases, and 9 bases separated the two germline ends.